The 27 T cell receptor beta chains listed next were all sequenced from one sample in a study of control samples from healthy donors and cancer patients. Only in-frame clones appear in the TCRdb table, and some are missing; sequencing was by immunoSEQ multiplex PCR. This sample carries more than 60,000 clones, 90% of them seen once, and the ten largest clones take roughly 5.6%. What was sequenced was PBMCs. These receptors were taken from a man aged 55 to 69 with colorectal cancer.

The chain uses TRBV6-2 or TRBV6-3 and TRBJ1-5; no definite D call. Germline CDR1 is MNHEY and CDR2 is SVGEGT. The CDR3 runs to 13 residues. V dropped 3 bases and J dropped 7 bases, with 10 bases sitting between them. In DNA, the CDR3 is TGTGCCAGCAGTTATTTTGCTGGCCAGCCCCAGCATTTT. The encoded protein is CASSYFAGQPQHF.

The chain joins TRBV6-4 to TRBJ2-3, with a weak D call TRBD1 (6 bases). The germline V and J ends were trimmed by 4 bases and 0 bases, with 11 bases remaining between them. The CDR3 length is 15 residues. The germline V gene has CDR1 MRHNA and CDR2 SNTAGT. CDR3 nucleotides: TGTGCCAGCAGTGCCAGGGGAACTAGCACAGATACGCAGTATTTT. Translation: CASSARGTSTDTQYF.

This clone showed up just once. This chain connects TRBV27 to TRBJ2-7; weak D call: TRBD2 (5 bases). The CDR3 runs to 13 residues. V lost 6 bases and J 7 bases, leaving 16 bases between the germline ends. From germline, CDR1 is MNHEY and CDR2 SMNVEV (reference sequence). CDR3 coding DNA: TGTGCCAGCAGCTGGTCCTGGGAGAGTGAGCAGTACTTC. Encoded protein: CASSWSWESEQYF.

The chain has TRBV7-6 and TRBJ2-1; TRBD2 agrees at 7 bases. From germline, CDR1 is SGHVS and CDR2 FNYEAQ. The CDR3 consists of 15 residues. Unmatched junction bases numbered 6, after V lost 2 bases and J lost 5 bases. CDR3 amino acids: CASSLIAGTNNEQFF. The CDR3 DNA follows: TGTGCCAGCAGCTTAATCGCGGGGACTAACAATGAGCAGTTCTTC.

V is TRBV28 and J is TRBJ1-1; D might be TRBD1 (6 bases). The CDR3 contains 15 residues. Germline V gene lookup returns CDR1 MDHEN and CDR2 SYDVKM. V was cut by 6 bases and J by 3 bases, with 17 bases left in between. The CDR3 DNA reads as TGTGCCAGCAGGTTACCAGGAACAGGGTACACTGAAGCTTTCTTT. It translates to CASRLPGTGYTEAFF.

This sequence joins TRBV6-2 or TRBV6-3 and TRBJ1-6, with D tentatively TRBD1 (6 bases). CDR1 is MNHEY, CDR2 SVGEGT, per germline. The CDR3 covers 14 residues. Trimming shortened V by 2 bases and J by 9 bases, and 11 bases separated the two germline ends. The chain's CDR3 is CASSYPRGLSPLHF. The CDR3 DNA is TGTGCCAGCAGTTACCCCAGGGGACTTTCACCCCTCCACTTT.

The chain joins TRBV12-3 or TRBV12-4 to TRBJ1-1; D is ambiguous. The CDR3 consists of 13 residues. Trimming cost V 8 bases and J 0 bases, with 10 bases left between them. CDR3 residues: CASGGQMNTEAFF. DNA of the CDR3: TGTGCCAGCGGAGGGCAAATGAACACTGAAGCTTTCTTT.

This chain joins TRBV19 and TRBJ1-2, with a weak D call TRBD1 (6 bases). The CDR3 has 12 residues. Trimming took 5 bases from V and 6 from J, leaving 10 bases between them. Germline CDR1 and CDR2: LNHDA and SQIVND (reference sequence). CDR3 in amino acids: CASSLRGNGYTF. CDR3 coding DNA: TGTGCCAGTAGTCTCAGGGGAAATGGCTACACCTTC. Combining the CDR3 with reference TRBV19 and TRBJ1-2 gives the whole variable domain DGGITQSPKYLFRKEGQNVTLSCEQNLNHDAMYWYRQDPGQGLRLIYYSQIVNDFQKGDIAEGYSVSREKKESFPLTVTSAQKNPTAFYLCASSLRGNGYTFGSGTRLTVV.

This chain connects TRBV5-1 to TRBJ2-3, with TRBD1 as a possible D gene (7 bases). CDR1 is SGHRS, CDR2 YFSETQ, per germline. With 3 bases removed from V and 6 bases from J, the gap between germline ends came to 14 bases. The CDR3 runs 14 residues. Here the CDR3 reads CASSSPAGGDTQYF. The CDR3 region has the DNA TGCGCCAGCAGCTCCCCCGCAGGGGGGGATACGCAGTATTTT.

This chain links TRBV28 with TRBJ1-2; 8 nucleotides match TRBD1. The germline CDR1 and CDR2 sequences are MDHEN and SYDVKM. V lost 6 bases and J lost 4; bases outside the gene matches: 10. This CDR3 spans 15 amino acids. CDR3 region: CASRPPLTGGYGYTF. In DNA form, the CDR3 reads TGTGCCAGCAGGCCCCCCCTCACAGGGGGCTATGGCTACACCTTC.

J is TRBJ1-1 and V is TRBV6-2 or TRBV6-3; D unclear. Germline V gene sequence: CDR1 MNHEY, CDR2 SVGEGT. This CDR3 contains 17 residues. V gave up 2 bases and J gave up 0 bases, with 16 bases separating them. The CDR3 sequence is CASSYPPWTSMNTEAFF. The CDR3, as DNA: TGTGCCAGCAGTTACCCCCCCTGGACGAGCATGAACACTGAAGCTTTCTTT.

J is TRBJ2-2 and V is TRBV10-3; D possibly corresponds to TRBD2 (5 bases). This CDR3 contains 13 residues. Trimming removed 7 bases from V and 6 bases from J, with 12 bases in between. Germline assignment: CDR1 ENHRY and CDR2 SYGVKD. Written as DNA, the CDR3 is TGTGCCATCATGGGGAGCGTCGCCGGGGAGCTGTTTTTT. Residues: CAIMGSVAGELFF.

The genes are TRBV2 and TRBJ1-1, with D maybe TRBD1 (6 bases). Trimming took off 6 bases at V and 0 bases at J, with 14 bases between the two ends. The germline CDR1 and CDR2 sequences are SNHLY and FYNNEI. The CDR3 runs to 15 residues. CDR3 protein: CASRDRGFMNTEAFF. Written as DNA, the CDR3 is TGTGCCAGCAGGGACAGAGGCTTCATGAACACTGAAGCTTTCTTT.

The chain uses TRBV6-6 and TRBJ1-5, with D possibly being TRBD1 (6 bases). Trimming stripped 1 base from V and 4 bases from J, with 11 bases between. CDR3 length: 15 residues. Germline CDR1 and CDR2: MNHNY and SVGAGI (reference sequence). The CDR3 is CASSYLQGRNQPQHF. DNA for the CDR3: TGTGCCAGCAGTTACTTACAGGGAAGAAATCAGCCCCAGCATTTT.

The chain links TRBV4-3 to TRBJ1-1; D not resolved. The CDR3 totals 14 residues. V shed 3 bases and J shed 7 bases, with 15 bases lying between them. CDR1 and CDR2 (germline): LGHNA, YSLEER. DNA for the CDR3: TGCGCCAGCAGCCACCAAGCCGGGCGCCTTGAAGCTTTCTTT. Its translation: CASSHQAGRLEAFF.

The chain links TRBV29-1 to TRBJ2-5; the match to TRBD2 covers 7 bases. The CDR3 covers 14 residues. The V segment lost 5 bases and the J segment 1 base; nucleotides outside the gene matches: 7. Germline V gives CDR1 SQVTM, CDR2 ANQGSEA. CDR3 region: CSVREGGGQETQYF. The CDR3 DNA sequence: TGCAGCGTTAGGGAGGGCGGGGGCCAAGAGACCCAGTACTTC.

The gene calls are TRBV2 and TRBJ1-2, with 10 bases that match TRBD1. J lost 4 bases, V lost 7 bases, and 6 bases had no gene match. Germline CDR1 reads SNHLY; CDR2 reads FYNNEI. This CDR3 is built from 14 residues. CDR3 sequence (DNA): TGTGCCAGCATTCGGACAGGGGGGGGCTATGGCTACACCTTC. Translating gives CASIRTGGGYGYTF.

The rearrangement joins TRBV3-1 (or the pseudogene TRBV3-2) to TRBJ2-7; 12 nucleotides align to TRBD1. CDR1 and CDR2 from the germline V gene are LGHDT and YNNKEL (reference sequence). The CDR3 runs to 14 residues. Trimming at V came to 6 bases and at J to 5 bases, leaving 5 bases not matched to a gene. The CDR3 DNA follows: TGTGCCAGCAGTCCGGGACAGGGGGCTGACGAGCAGTACTTC. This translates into CASSPGQGADEQYF.

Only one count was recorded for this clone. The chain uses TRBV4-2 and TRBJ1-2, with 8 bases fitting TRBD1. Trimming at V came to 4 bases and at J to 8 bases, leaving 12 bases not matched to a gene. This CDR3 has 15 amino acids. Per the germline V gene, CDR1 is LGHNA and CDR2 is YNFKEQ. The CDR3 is CASSRTGQGNGGYTF. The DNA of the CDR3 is TGTGCCAGCAGCCGTACTGGACAGGGAAATGGAGGCTACACCTTC.

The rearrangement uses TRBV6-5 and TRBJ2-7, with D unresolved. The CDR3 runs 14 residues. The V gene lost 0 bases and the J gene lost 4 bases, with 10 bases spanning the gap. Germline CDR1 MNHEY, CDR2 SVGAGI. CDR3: CASSYSGGDYEQYF. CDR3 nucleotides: TGTGCCAGCAGTTACTCTGGTGGGGATTACGAGCAGTACTTC.

CDR3 residues: CSASKSRVAKNIQYF. In DNA, the CDR3 is TGCAGTGCTAGTAAAAGCAGGGTAGCCAAAAACATTCAGTACTTC. The V gene is TRBV20-1, the J gene TRBJ2-4, with D perhaps TRBD1 (5 bases). Trimming shortened V by 3 bases and J by 0 bases, and 12 bases separated the two germline ends. The CDR3 has 15 amino acids. Germline CDR1 and CDR2: DFQATT and SNEGSKA (reference sequence).

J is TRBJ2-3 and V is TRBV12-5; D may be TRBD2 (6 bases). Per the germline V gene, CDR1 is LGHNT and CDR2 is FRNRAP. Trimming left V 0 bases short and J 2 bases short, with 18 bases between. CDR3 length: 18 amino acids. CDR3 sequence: CASGLVPDGGTHTDTQYF. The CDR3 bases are TGTGCTAGTGGTTTGGTACCAGACGGAGGGACCCACACAGATACGCAGTATTTT.

CDR3 DNA sequence: TGCGCCAGCAGCTTGGGAACAGGGAATGGCTACACCTTC. It yields the protein CASSLGTGNGYTF. The gene calls are TRBV5-1 and TRBJ1-2; D is possibly TRBD1 (6 bases). The V gene's germline CDR1 is SGHRS and CDR2 YFSETQ. Deletions cut 0 bases from V and 6 bases from J, with 9 bases between. The CDR3 sequence is 13 residues long.

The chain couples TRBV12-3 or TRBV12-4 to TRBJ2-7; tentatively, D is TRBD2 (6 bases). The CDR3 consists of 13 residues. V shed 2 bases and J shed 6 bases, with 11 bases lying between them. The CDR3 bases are TGTGCCAGCAGTTTATTCGGGGGAAGCGAGCAGTACTTC. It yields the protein CASSLFGGSEQYF.

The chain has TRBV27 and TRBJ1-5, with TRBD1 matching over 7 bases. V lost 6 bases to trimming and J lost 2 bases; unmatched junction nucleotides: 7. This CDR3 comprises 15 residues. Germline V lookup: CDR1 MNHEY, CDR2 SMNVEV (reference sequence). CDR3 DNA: TGTGCCAGCAGGGACTTCGGGACAGGCAATCAGCCCCAGCATTTT. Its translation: CASRDFGTGNQPQHF.

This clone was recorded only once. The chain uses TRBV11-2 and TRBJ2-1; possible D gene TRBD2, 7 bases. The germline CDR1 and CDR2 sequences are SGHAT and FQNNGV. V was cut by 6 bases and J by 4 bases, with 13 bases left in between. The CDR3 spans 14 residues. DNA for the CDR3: TGTGCCAGCAGTCGAGGGGGGGATTACAATGAGCAGTTCTTC. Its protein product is CASSRGGDYNEQFF. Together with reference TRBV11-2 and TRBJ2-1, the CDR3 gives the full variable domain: EAGVAQSPRYKIIEKRQSVAFWCNPISGHATLYWYQQILGQGPKLLIQFQNNGVVDDSQLPKDRFSAERLKGVDSTLKIQPAKLEDSAVYLCASSRGGDYNEQFFGPGTRLTVL.

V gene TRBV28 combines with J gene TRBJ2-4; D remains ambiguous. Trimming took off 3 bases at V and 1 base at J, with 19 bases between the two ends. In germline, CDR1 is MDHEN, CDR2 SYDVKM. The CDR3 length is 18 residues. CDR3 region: CASSLVADPQPAKNIQYF. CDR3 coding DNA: TGTGCCAGCAGTTTGGTGGCAGATCCACAGCCGGCCAAAAACATTCAGTACTTC.